This TCR beta chain is from a study of CD8+CD57+ T cells in acquired aplastic anemia. Study at large: Average DNA yield from sorted CD4+ and CD8+ cells was approximately 3 ug.

Study observations and caveats: In common between the patients and the controls were twenty-nine CD8+ CDR3 sequences.

Genomic DNA constituted the template upon which TCR beta VDJ and CDR3 profiling was performed. In TCRdb, the reads were re-called with MiXCR into one record per CDR3 protein. The sample carries 120,000 or so distinct CDR3 sequences, nearly 40% recorded once. The CDR3 has 13 residues. The V and J ends lost 6 bases and 0 bases respectively, with 6 bases between them. Only patients with CD8+CD57+ cell expansion on flow cytometry were chosen for sequencing. The diagnosis in all patients was severe acquired aplastic anemia. As concerns this clonotype: Its antigen is unidentified.

This rearrangement joins TRBV12-3 or TRBV12-4 to TRBJ2-1; D remains ambiguous. This sequence was found in a human donor with aplastic anemia. The sample was sorted CD4+, CD8+, or CD8+CD57+ T cells (not recorded which) from PBMCs. The CDR3 nucleotides read TGTGCCAGCAGGCGGAGCTCCTACAATGAGCAGTTCTTC. Protein: CASRRSSYNEQFF.